This T cell receptor (beta chain) was captured by sequencing in a study of blood T cell repertoires in COVID-19. The CDR3 sequence is 18 residues long. Trimming left V 5 bases short and J 0 bases short, with 20 bases between. CDR1 PRHDT and CDR2 FYEKMQ come from the germline V gene (reference sequence). Participant reports of clinical history set cohort assignment. Donors in Cohort 3 who had recovered were those with two negative PCRs, healthcare professional clearance, or resolution of their symptoms. Per the original data handling: Nucleated cell number was recorded as an estimate derived from reference gene primer amplification. The table came from immunoSEQ multiplex PCR; TCRdb's copy has only in-frame clones and leaves some out. From that table come the V and J calls and clone size; the DNA was used to work out D and trimming. This sample has more than 150,000 clones, with about nine tenths found just once.

This receptor was taken from a young woman who had recovered from COVID-19. Sequencing used PBMCs or T cells enriched from blood (not recorded which). The rearrangement joins TRBV13 to TRBJ2-1; the D gene is possibly TRBD2 (6 bases). The CDR3 region is CASSPRPGLPSSYNEQFF. The DNA for the CDR3 is TGTGCCAGCAGCCCACGCCCGGGACTCCCAAGCTCCTACAATGAGCAGTTCTTC.